This T cell receptor (beta chain) was observed in a study of immune cell composition in non-small cell lung cancer. As concerns this clone: The junction departs from germline at one end; a sequencing error may be responsible.

Normal lung was sampled as far from the tumour as possible, at least 3 cm. Genomic DNA came from frozen unsorted single-cell suspensions. Germline V gives CDR1 MDHEN, CDR2 SYDVKM. The length of the CDR3 is 11 residues. Assay used: immunoSEQ multiplex PCR; TCRdb lists only in-frame clones, some missing. The profile shows around 2,400 clones, approximately 77% of them singletons. The sequence was collected from a human donor with non-small cell lung cancer. The source material was non-adjacent lung tissue. The V gene is TRBV28, the J gene TRBJ1-3; D is undetermined. The chain's CDR3 is CASFALSRWHF. CDR3 DNA sequence: TGTGCCAGTTTCGCTTTATCGCGGTGGCATTTT.